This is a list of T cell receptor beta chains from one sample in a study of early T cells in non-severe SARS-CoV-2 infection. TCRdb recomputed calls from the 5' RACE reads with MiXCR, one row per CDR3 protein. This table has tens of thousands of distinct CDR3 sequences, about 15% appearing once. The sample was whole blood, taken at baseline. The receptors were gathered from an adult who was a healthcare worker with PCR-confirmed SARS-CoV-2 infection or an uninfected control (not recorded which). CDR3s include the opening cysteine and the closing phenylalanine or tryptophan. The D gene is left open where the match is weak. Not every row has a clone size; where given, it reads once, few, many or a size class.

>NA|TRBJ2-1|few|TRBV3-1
TGTGCCAGCAGCCAAGATCTTGTTTTGGCGGGACCTTACAATGAGCAGTTCTTC
CASSQDLVLAGPYNEQFF
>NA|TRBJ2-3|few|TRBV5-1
TGCGCCAGCAGTCTTTTCCCGTCTGGGCAGGGCGCAGATACGCAGTATTTT
CASSLFPSGQGADTQYF
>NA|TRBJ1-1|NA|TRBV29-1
TGCAGCGTTGAAGGGGGTGACTTGAACACTGAAGCTTTCTTT
CSVEGGDLNTEAFF
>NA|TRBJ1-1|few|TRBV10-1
TGCGCCAGCCGAGACAGGACCTCCACTGAAGCTTTCTTT
CASRDRTSTEAFF
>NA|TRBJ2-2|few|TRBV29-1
TGCAGCGTCGGACAGACGAACACCGGGGAGCTGTTTTTT
CSVGQTNTGELFF
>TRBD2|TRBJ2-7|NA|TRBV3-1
TGTGCCAGCAGCTCCCTAGCGGGAGGGAGAGGGGAGCAGTACTTC
CASSSLAGGRGEQYF
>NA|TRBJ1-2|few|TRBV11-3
TGTGCCAGCAGCTTAGTAGAAAATAACTATGGCTACACCTTC
CASSLVENNYGYTF
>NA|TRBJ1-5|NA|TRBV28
TGTGCCAGCAGTTTTGGCAGGGGAGGTGAGCAGCCCCAGCATTTT
CASSFGRGGEQPQHF
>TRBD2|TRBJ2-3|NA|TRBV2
TGTGCCAGCAGTGAAAAGGTGGCGGGGGGCACAGATACGCAGTATTTT
CASSEKVAGGTDTQYF
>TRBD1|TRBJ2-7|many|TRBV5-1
TGCGCCAGCAGCCCCCAGGGGGTTGGGGAATCCTACGAGCAGTACTTC
CASSPQGVGESYEQYF
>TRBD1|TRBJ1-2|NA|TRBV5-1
TGCGCCAGCCGAGACAGGGAGAACTATGGCTACACCTTC
CASRDRENYGYTF
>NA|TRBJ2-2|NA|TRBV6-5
TGTGCCAGCAGTTACGGGACCCTGAGCACCGGGGAGCTGTTTTTT
CASSYGTLSTGELFF
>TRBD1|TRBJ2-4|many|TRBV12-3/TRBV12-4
TGTGCCAGCAGCCTGGGACAGGGGGCTAATCGAGGGAAAAACATTCAGTACTTC
CASSLGQGANRGKNIQYF
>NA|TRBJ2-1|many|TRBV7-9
TGTGCCAGCAGTTTCGGAGACTCCTACAATGAGCAGTTCTTC
CASSFGDSYNEQFF
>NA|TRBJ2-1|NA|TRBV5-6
TGTGCCAGCAGCGGGGCTATAGATGAGCAGTTCTTC
CASSGAIDEQFF
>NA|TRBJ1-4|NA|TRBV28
TGTGCCAGCAGTTCCGGGGGGCCACGGGCTAATGAAAAACTGTTTTTT
CASSSGGPRANEKLFF
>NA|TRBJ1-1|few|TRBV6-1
TGTGCCAGCAGAAGAGACCCGAACACTGAAGCTTTCTTT
CASRRDPNTEAFF
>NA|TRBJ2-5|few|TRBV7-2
TGTGCCAGCTCCTACAGGGGCGGGGTATGGAAGACCCAGTACTTC
CASSYRGGVWKTQYF
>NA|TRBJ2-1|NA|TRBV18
TGTGCCAGCTCACCACCGGGATCTCGAACCTACAATGAGCAGTTCTTC
CASSPPGSRTYNEQFF
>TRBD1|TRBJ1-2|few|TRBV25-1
TGTGCCAGCAGTGATAGCGGACAGGGAATCTATGGCTACACCTTC
CASSDSGQGIYGYTF
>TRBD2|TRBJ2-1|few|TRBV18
TGTGCCAGCTCACCGTCCGAGGCTAGCGGGAGGAACAATGAGCAGTTCTTC
CASSPSEASGRNNEQFF
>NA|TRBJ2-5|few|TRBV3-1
TGTGCCAGCAGCCAGGACTACGGGACCCAGTACTTC
CASSQDYGTQYF
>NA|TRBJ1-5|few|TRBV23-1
TGCGCCAGCAGTCAGAGGGGTCGTCTTACTAGCAATCAGCCCCAGCATTTT
CASSQRGRLTSNQPQHF
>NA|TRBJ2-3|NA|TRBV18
TGTGCCAGCTCACCACCGGGAGTCGGAACAGATACGCAGTATTTT
CASSPPGVGTDTQYF
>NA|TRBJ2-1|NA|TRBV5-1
TGCGCCAGCAGCTTGGCAGGGGTTGGGGTCAATGAGCAGTTCTTC
CASSLAGVGVNEQFF
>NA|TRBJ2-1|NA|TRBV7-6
TGTGCCAGCAGCCCCTTGAAACTGGAACTAGGGGAGCAGTTCTTC
CASSPLKLELGEQFF
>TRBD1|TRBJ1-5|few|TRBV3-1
TGTGCCAGCAGCCAAGATCGACGCAGGGGGCTACATGGCAATCAGCCCCAGCATTTT
CASSQDRRRGLHGNQPQHF
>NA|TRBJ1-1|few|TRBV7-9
TGTGCCAGCAGCAGAGGGCCGGGACTGGGCACTGAAGCTTTCTTT
CASSRGPGLGTEAFF
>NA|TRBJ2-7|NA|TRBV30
TGTGCCTGGAGTGTACTTGACGGGACCGAGCAGTACTTC
CAWSVLDGTEQYF
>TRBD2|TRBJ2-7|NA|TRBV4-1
TGCGCCAGCAGCCATCCGGGACTAGGAGCCTACGAGCAGTACTTC
CASSHPGLGAYEQYF
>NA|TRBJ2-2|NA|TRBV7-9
TGTGCCAGCAGCATCGGGGTGTACACCGGGGAGCTGTTTTTT
CASSIGVYTGELFF
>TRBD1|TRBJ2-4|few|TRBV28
TGTGCCAGCAGTTACCGGGACAGGACGAACATTCAGTACTTC
CASSYRDRTNIQYF
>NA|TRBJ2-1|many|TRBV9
TGTGCCAGCAGCGTAGCGGGAGAAGTCCAAGATGAGCAGTTCTTC
CASSVAGEVQDEQFF
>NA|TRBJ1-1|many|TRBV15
TGTGCCACCAGCTTAACAGGCCCTGAAGCTTTCTTT
CATSLTGPEAFF
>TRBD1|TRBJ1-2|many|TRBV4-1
TGCGCCAGCAGCCAAGAAGGGGACAGCCTTAACTATGGCTACACCTTC
CASSQEGDSLNYGYTF
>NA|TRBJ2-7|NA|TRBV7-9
TGTGCCAGCAGCTCCTTCCGACAGGGGAGGGACGAGCAGTACTTC
CASSSFRQGRDEQYF
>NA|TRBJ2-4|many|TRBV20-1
TGCAGTGCTAGTCACAGGGTAGCCAAAAACATTCAGTACTTC
CSASHRVAKNIQYF
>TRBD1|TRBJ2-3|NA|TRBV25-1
TGTGCCAGCAGTGAATCATGGGGACAGGGGAGCACAGATACGCAGTATTTT
CASSESWGQGSTDTQYF
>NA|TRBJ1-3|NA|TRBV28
TGTGCCAGCAGTGGAGGTTCCTGGGCTGGAAACACCATATATTTT
CASSGGSWAGNTIYF
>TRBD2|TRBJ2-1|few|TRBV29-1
TGCAGCCTCCGGGGACTAGCGAACTACAATGAGCAGTTCTTC
CSLRGLANYNEQFF
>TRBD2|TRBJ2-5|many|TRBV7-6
TGTGCCAGCAGCTTAGCGCTCATAGCGGGAAGACCAGAGACCCAGTACTTC
CASSLALIAGRPETQYF
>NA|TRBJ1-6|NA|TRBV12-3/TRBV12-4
TGTGCCAGCAGTATCACAGGGAATTCACCCCTCCACTTT
CASSITGNSPLHF
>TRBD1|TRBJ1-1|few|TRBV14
TGTGCCAGCAGCTGGACAGGGGGCGGAACTGAAGCTTTCTTT
CASSWTGGGTEAFF
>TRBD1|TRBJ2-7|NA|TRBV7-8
TGTGCCAGCAGCCGGGACAGGGACGAGCAGTACTTC
CASSRDRDEQYF
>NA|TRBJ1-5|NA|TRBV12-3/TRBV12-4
TGTGCCAGCAGTCCCGCCCCACAGGGTACTCAGCCCCAGCATTTT
CASSPAPQGTQPQHF
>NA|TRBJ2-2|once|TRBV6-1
TGTGCCAGCAGTGCCCAAGGGGTGTCGAACACCGGGGAGCTGTTTTTT
CASSAQGVSNTGELFF